This T cell receptor (beta chain) was documented in a study of metastatic and nonmetastatic thyroid tumors. About the study: The study looked at repertoires side by side in blood and in tumor or nodule tissue from malignant and benign thyroid patients.

All patients were untreated before thyroid surgery. Original data processing: The study's classifier, a distant-metastasis tool for papillary thyroid cancer, was built using CDR3 differences across clinicopathological groups. TCRdb reprocessed the PCR reads via MiXCR. The V and J calls were not made by the authors but by TCRdb's processing. This table has around 32,000 clones, 7.4% appearing once. The sample holds many counts of this clone. Its specificity is not known. The same CDR3 arises from other DNA sequences in this sample as well. Study results and caveats: Across blood and tumor, TCR beta diversity in malignant thyroid tumors was reportedly significantly higher than in benign nodules.

The CDR3 runs 14 residues. V shed 3 bases and J 8 bases; nucleotides not matched to a gene: 8. Germline assignment: CDR1 SGHNT and CDR2 YYREEE (reference sequence). The J gene is TRBJ1-2, the V gene TRBV5-4; 9 nucleotides line up with TRBD1. The sample comprised blood. This TCR was recovered from a female donor with papillary thyroid cancer or a benign thyroid nodule (not recorded which). Some clones in this sample may be carry-over from other donors' samples. The CDR3 is CASSYSGQGRGYTF. The CDR3 coding sequence is TGTGCCAGCAGCTACTCTGGACAGGGGAGGGGCTACACCTTC.